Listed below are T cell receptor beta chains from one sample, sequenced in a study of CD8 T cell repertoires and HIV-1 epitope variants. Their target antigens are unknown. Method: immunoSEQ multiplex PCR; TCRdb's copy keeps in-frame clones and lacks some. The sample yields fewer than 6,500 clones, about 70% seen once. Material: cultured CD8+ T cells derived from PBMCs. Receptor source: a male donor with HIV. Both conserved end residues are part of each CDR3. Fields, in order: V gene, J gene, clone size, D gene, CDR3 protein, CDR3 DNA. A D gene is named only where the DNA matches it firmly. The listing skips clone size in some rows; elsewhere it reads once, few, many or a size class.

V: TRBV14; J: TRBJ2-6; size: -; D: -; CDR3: CASSPLSGANVLTF; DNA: TGTGCCAGCAGCCCCCTCTCTGGGGCCAACGTCCTGACTTTC
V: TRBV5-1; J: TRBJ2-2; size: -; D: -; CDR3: CASSLFALGLSETGELFF; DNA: TGCGCCAGCAGCTTGTTCGCCCTGGGACTTTCAGAGACAGGGGAGCTGTTTTTT
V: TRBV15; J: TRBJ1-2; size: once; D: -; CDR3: CATSREQAHGYTF; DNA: TGTGCCACCAGCAGAGAACAAGCCCATGGCTACACCTTC
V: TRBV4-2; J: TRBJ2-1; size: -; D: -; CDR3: CASSQTGNEQFF; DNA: TGTGCCAGCAGCCAAACCGGGAATGAGCAGTTCTTC
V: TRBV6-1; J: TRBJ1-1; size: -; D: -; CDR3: CASRSPPGNTEAFF; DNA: TGTGCCAGCAGATCCCCACCCGGGAACACTGAAGCTTTCTTT
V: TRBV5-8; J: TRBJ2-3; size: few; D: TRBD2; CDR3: CASSPTSGVATDTQYF; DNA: TGTGCCAGCAGCCCTACTAGCGGGGTCGCCACAGATACGCAGTATTTT
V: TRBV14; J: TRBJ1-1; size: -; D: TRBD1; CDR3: CASSETGDTEAFF; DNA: TGTGCCAGCAGCGAGACAGGGGACACTGAAGCTTTCTTT
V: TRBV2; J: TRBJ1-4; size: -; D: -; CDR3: CASSEQASRQEKLFF; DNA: TGTGCCAGCAGTGAACAGGCTTCCCGGCAGGAAAAACTGTTTTTT
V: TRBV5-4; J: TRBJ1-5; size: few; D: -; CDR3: CASSSTEDSNQPQHF; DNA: TGTGCCAGCAGCTCGACAGAAGATAGCAATCAGCCCCAGCATTTT
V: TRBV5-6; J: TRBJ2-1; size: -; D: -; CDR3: CASSSIQNQQFF; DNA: TGTGCCAGCAGCTCTATCCAAAATCAGCAGTTCTTC
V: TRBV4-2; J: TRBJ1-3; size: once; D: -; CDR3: CASSQDTGMFSGNTIYF; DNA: TGTGCCAGCAGCCAAGATACAGGGATGTTCTCTGGAAACACCATATATTTT
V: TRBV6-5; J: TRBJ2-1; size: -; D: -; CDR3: CASSYSGRGRRNEQFF; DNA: TGTGCCAGCAGTTACTCGGGCAGGGGAAGGCGAAATGAGCAGTTCTTC
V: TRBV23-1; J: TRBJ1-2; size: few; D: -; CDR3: CASSHKRPCGYTF; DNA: TGCGCCAGCAGTCATAAGAGGCCCTGTGGCTACACCTTC
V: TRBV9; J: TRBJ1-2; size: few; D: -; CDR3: CASSLQGINYGYTF; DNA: TGTGCCAGCAGCTTACAGGGAATCAACTATGGCTACACCTTC
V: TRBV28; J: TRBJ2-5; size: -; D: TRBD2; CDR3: CASSLSDGGVGETQYF; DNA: TGTGCCAGCAGTTTATCCGACGGGGGGGTCGGAGAGACCCAGTACTTC
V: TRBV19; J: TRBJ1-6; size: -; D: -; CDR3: CASSITEYGSPLHF; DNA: TGTGCCAGTAGTATCACCGAGTATGGTTCACCCCTCCACTTT
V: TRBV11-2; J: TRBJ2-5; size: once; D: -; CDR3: CASSPLGEPNQETQYF; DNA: TGTGCCAGCAGCCCCCTCGGGGAGCCCAACCAAGAGACCCAGTACTTC
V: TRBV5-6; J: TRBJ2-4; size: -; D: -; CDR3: CASSKGGGQSIQYF; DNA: TGTGCCAGCAGCAAGGGGGGAGGACAGAGCATTCAGTACTTC
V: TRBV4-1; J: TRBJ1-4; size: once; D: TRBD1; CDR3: CASSHAGTGEKLFF; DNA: TGCGCCAGCAGCCATGCCGGGACAGGTGAAAAACTGTTTTTT
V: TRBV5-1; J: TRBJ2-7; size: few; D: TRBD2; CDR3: CASSPLGTSSYEQYF; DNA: TGCGCCAGCAGCCCTCTAGGGACTAGCTCCTACGAGCAGTACTTC
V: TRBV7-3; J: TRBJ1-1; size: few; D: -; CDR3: CASRDSGNTEAFF; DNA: TGTGCCAGCAGGGACTCAGGGAACACTGAAGCTTTCTTT
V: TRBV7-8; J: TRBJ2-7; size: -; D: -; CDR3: CASSLSSYEQYF; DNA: TGTGCCAGCAGCCTCAGTTCCTACGAGCAGTACTTC
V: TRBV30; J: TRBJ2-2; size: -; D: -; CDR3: CAWSVDWHSTGELFF; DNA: TGTGCCTGGAGTGTAGACTGGCATTCCACCGGGGAGCTGTTTTTT
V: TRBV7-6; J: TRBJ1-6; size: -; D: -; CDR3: CASSLAQGYNSPLHF; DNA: TGTGCCAGCAGCTTAGCACAGGGCTATAATTCACCCCTCCACTTT
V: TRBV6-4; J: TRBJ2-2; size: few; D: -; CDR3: CASSDRNTGELFF; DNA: TGTGCCAGCAGTGACAGGAACACCGGGGAGCTGTTTTTT
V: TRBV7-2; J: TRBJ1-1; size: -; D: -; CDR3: CASRKGGGTEAFF; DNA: TGTGCCAGTAGAAAAGGGGGGGGCACTGAAGCTTTCTTT
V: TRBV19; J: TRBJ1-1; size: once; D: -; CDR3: CASSITSAGNTEAFF; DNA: TGTGCCAGTAGTATAACGTCTGCAGGGAACACTGAAGCTTTCTTT
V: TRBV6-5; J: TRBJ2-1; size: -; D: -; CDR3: CASSPDRTPYNEQFF; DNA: TGTGCCAGCAGTCCAGACAGAACTCCCTACAATGAGCAGTTCTTC
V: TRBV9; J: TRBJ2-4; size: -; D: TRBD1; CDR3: CASSAPLRDRGVGTTKNIQYF; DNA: TGTGCCAGCAGCGCCCCCCTCCGGGACAGGGGAGTGGGAACTACCAAAAACATTCAGTACTTC
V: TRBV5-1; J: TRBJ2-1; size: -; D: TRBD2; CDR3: CASSRISGTSYNEQFF; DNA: TGCGCCAGCAGCCGGATTAGCGGGACCTCCTACAATGAGCAGTTCTTC
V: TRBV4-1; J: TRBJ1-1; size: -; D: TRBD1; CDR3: CASSRLQGEEAFF; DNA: TGCGCCAGCAGCCGTTTACAGGGGGAGGAAGCTTTCTTT
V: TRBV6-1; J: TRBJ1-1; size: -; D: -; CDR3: CASSEVGGDIAEAFF; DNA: TGTGCCAGCAGTGAAGTTGGAGGGGATATCGCTGAAGCTTTCTTT